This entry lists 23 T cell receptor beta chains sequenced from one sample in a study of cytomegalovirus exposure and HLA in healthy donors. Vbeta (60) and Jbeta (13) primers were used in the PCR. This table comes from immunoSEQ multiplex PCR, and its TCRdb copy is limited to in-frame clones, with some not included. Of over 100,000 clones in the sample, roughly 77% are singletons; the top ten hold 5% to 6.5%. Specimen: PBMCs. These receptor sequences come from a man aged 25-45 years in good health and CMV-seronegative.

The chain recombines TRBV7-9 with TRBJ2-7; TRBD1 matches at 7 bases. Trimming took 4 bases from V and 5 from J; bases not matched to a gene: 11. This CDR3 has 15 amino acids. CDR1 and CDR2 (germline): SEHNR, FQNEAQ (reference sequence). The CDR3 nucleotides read TGTGCCAGCAGCTACATGGTGACAGGGTTGAACGAGCAGTACTTC. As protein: CASSYMVTGLNEQYF. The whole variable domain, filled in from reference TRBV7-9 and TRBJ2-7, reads DTGVSQNPRHKITKRGQNVTFRCDPISEHNRLYWYRQTLGQGPEFLTYFQNEAQLEKSRLLSDRFSAERPKGSFSTLEIQRTEQGDSAMYLCASSYMVTGLNEQYFGPGTRLTVT.

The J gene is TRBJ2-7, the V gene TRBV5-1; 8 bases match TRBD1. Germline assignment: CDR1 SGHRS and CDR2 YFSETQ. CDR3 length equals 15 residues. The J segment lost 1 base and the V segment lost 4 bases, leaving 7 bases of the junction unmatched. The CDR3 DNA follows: TGCGCCAGCAGCAAGCGACAGGGGACTTCCTACGAGCAGTACTTC. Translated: CASSKRQGTSYEQYF.

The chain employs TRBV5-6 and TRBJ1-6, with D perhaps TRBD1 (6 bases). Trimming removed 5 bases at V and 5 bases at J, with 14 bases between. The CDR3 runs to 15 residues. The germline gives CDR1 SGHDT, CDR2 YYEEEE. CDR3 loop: CASSPADSDNSPLHF. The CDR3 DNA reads TGTGCCAGCAGTCCTGCGGACAGCGATAATTCACCCCTCCACTTT.

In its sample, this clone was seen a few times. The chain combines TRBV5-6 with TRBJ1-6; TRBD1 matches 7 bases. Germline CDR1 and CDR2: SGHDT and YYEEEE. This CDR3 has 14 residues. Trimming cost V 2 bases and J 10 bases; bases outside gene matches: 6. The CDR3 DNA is TGTGCCAGCAGCTTTACAGGGGTAGTGTCACCCCTCCACTTT. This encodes CASSFTGVVSPLHF.

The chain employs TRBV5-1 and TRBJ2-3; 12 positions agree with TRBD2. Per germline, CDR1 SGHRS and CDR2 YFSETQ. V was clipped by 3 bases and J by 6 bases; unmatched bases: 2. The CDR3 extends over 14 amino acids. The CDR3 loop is CASSSGTSGDTQYF. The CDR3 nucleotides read TGCGCCAGCAGCTCAGGGACTAGCGGGGATACGCAGTATTTT.

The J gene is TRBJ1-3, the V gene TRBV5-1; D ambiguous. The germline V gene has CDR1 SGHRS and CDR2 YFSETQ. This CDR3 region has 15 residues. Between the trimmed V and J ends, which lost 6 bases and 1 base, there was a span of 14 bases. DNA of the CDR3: TGCGCCAGCAAGCCGGAGACGTTATCTGGAAACACCATATATTTT. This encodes CASKPETLSGNTIYF.

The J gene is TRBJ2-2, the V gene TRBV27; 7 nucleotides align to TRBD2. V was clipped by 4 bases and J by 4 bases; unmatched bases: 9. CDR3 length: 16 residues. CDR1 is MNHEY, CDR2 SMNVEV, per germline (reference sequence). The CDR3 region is CASSSGLVLGTGELFF. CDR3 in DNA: TGTGCCAGCAGTTCCGGACTAGTCCTCGGCACCGGGGAGCTGTTTTTT.

CDR3: CASSLGLHRGGNTIYF. Here the CDR3 DNA reads TGTGCCAGCAGCTTAGGCCTACACAGGGGTGGAAACACCATATATTTT. The genes are TRBV13 and TRBJ1-3, with 7 bases that match TRBD1. Germline V gene sequence: CDR1 PRHDT, CDR2 FYEKMQ (reference sequence). The CDR3 has 16 residues. V shed 0 bases and J 3 bases; nucleotides not matched to a gene: 5.

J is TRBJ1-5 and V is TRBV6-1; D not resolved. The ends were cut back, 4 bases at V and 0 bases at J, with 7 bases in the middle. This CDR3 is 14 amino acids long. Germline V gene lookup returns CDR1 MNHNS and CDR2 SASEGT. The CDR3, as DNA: TGTGCCAGCAGTGGAGGCCTTAGCAATCAGCCCCAGCATTTT. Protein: CASSGGLSNQPQHF.

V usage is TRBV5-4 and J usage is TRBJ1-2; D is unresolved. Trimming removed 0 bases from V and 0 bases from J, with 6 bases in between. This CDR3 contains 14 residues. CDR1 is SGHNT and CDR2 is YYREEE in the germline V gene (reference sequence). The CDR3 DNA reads TGTGCCAGCAGCTTGGATCCGGCTAACTATGGCTACACCTTC. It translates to CASSLDPANYGYTF.

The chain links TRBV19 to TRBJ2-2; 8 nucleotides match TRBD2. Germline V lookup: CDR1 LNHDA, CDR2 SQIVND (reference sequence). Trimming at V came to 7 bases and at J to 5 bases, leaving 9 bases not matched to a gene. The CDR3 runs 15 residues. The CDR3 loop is CASKSQGGGTGELFF. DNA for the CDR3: TGTGCCAGTAAATCTCAGGGCGGGGGGACCGGGGAGCTGTTTTTT.

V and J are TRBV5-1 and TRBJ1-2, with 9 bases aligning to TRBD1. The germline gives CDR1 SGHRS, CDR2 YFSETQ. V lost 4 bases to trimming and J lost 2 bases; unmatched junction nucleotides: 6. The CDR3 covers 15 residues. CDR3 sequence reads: CASSGGTGRNYGYTF. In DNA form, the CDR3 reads TGCGCCAGCAGCGGGGGGACAGGGCGAAACTATGGCTACACCTTC. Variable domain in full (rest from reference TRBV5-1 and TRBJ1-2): KAGVTQTPRYLIKTRGQQVTLSCSPISGHRSVSWYQQTPGQGLQFLFEYFSETQRNKGNFPGRFSGRQFSNSRSEMNVSTLELGDSALYLCASSGGTGRNYGYTFGSGTRLTVV.

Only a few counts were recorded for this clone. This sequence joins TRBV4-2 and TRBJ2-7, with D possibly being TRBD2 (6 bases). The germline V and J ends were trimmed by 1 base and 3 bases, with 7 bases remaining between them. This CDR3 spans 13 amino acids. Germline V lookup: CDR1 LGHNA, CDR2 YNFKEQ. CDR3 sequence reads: CASSQGGDYEQYF. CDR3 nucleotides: TGTGCCAGCAGCCAAGGGGGGGACTACGAGCAGTACTTC.

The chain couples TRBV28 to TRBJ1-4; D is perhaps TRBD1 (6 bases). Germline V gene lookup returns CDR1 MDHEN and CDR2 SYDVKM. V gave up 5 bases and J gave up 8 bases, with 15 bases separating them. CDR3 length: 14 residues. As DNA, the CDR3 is TGTGCCAGCAGTCCAAGACAGGAACACGAAAAACTGTTTTTT. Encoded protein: CASSPRQEHEKLFF.

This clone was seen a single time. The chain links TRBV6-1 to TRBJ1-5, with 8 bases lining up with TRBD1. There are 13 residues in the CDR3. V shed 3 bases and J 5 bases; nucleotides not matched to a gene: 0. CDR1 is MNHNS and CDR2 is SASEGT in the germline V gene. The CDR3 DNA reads TGTGCCAGCAGTGACAGGGGGCATCAGCCCCAGCATTTT. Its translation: CASSDRGHQPQHF.

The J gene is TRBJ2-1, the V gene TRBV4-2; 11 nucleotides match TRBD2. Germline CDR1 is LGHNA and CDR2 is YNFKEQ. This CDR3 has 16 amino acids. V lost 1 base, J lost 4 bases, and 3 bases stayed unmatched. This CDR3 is CASSQGTSGQYNEQFF. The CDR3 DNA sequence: TGTGCCAGCAGCCAAGGGACTAGCGGGCAGTACAATGAGCAGTTCTTC.

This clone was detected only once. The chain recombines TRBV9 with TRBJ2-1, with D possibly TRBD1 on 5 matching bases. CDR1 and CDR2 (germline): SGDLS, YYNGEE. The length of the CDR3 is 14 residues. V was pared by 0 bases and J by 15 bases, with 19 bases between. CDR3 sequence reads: CASSVGAGKGGRFF. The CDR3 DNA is TGTGCCAGCAGCGTAGGGGCAGGGAAGGGTGGAAGGTTCTTC.

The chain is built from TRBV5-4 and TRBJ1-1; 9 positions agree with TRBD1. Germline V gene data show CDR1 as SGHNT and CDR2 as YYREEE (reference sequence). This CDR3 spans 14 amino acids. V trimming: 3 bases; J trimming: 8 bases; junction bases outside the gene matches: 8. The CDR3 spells CASSSRTGELEAFF. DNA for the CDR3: TGTGCCAGCAGCTCCCGGACAGGGGAGTTGGAAGCTTTCTTT.

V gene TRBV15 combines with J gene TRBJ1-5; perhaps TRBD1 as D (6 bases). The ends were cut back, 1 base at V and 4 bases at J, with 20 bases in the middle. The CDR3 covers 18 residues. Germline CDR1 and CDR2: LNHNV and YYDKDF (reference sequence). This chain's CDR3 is CATSRALGRGSGNQPQHF. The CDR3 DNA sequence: TGTGCCACCAGCAGAGCCTTGGGGAGGGGGAGCGGGAATCAGCCCCAGCATTTT. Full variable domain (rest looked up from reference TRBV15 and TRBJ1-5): DAMVIQNPRYQVTQFGKPVTLSCSQTLNHNVMYWYQQKSSQAPKLLFHYYDKDFNNEADTPDNFQSRRPNTSFCFLDIRSPGLGDTAMYLCATSRALGRGSGNQPQHFGDGTRLSIL.

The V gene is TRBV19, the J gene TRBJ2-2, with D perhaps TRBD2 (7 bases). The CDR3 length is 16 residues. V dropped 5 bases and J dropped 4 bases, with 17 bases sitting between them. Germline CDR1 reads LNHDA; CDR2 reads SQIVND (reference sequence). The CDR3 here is CASSLTGGRGTGELFF. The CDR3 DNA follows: TGTGCCAGTAGTTTGACGGGGGGCCGAGGCACCGGGGAGCTGTTTTTT. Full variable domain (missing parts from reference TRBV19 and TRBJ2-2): DGGITQSPKYLFRKEGQNVTLSCEQNLNHDAMYWYRQDPGQGLRLIYYSQIVNDFQKGDIAEGYSVSREKKESFPLTVTSAQKNPTAFYLCASSLTGGRGTGELFFGEGSRLTVL.

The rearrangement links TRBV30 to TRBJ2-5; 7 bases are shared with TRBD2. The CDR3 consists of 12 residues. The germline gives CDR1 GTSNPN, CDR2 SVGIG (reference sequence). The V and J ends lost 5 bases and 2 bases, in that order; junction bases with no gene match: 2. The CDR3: CAWSSGQETQYF. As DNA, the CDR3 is TGTGCCTGGTCTAGCGGTCAAGAGACCCAGTACTTC.

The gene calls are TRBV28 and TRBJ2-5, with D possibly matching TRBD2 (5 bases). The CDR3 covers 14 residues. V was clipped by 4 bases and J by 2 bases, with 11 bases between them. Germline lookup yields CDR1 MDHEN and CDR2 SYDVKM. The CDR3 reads CASSWAGTQETQYF. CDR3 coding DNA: TGTGCCAGCAGTTGGGCGGGCACACAAGAGACCCAGTACTTC. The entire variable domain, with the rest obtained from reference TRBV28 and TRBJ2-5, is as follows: DVKVTQSSRYLVKRTGEKVFLECVQDMDHENMFWYRQDPGLGLRLIYFSYDVKMKEKGDIPEGYSVSREKKERFSLILESASTNQTSMYLCASSWAGTQETQYFGPGTRLLVL.

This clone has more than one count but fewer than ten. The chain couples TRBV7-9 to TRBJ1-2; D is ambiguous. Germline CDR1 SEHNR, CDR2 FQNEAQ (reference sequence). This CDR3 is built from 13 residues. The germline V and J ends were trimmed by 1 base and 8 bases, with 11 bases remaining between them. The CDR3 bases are TGTGCCAGCAGCTTAGAATTTGCCGGGGGCTACACCTTC. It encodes CASSLEFAGGYTF.